A selection of T cell receptor beta chains follows, all from one sample in a study of T cells after yellow fever vaccination. One entry per CDR3 protein results from TCRdb running MiXCR on the 5' RACE reads. The sample carries 600,000 to 750,000 distinct CDR3 sequences, about 12% recorded once. This specimen consisted of PBMCs, obtained on the day of the yellow fever booster vaccination. The source of these receptors is a man younger than 40 who received the YFV17D yellow fever vaccine. Each CDR3 is given with its conserved first and last residue. A D gene is named only where the DNA matches it firmly. The size field is filled for only some rows; it gives once, few, many or a size class.

TRBV19	few	NA	TRBJ2-7	TGTGCCAGTAAAGACAGAGACTCCTACGAGCAGTACTTC	CASKDRDSYEQYF
TRBV2	NA	NA	TRBJ2-1	TGTGCCAGCAGCCGAGAGAGACAACTACATGAGCAGTTCTTC	CASSRERQLHEQFF
TRBV27	NA	NA	TRBJ1-2	TGTGCCAGCAGTGACTACGAGGGAGGCTACACCTTC	CASSDYEGGYTF
TRBV20-1	NA	NA	TRBJ2-7	TGCAGTGCTAGACTCAACGAGCAGTACTTC	CSARLNEQYF
TRBV2	few	TRBD2	TRBJ2-7	TGTGCCAGCAGTGAAGATTATGGGACTAGCGGGAGTACCTACGAGCAGTACTTC	CASSEDYGTSGSTYEQYF
TRBV6-2/TRBV6-3	many	NA	TRBJ2-7	TGTGCCAGCTCCCCCGAAACCTACGAGCAGTACTTC	CASSPETYEQYF
TRBV7-9	NA	NA	TRBJ2-3	TGTGCCAGCAGCCTCCGTAGCGGAACTAGCACAGATACGCAGTATTTT	CASSLRSGTSTDTQYF
TRBV9	NA	NA	TRBJ2-1	TGTGCCAGCAGCGTAGAGTTCGGGCACGAATACAATGAGCAGTTCTTC	CASSVEFGHEYNEQFF
TRBV14	NA	NA	TRBJ2-3	TGTGCCAGCAGCCAAGACTTCGGCCGCCCTAGCACAGATACGCAGTATTTT	CASSQDFGRPSTDTQYF
TRBV3-1	NA	NA	TRBJ2-3	TGTGCCAGCAGCCAAATGGATACGCAGTATTTT	CASSQMDTQYF
TRBV5-1	few	TRBD2	TRBJ2-5	TGCGCCAGCAGCGCTAGCGGGATTCCCCCTCAGACCCAGTACTTC	CASSASGIPPQTQYF
TRBV7-2	few	TRBD1	TRBJ2-3	TGTGCCAGCAGCACTACTACCGGACAGGGGCCAGATACGCAGTATTTT	CASSTTTGQGPDTQYF
TRBV7-2	NA	NA	TRBJ2-7	TGTGCCAGCAGCTTAGCCCACCTAAGCAACGAGCAGTACTTC	CASSLAHLSNEQYF
TRBV9	few	NA	TRBJ1-2	TGTGCCAGCAGCGTAGAGGGGGACATTTACTATGGCTACACCTTC	CASSVEGDIYYGYTF